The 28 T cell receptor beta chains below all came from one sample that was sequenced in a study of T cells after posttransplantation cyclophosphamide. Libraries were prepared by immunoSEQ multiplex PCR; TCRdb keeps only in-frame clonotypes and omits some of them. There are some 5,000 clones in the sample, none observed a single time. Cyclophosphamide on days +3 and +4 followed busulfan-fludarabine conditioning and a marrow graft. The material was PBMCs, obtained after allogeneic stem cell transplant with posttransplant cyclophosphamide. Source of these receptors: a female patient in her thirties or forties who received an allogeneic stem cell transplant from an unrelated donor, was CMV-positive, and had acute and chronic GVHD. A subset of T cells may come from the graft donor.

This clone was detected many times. CDR3 nucleotides: TGTGCCAGCAGCGTAGAGGTGGGCCCTCCCTACGAGCAGTACTTC. This gives the protein CASSVEVGPPYEQYF. The V and J genes are TRBV9 and TRBJ2-7; D unresolved. Trimming stripped 0 bases from V and 2 bases from J, with 12 bases between. CDR3 size: 15 residues. CDR1 and CDR2 from the germline V gene are SGDLS and YYNGEE.

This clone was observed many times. The CDR3 DNA sequence: TGTGCCAGCAGTCTAGCGGGAGGAGGATCCTACAATGAGCAGTTCTTC. Translated: CASSLAGGGSYNEQFF. The chain combines TRBV5-4 with TRBJ2-1; 11 nucleotides match TRBD2. The germline V gene has CDR1 SGHNT and CDR2 YYREEE (reference sequence). The CDR3 contains 16 residues. J lost 1 base, V lost 5 bases, and 5 bases had no gene match.

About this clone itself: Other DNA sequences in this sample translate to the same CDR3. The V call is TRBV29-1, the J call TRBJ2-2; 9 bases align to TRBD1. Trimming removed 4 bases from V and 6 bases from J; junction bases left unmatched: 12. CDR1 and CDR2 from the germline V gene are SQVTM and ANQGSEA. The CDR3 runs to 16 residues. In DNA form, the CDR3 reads TGCAGCGTTGCACCCGCCGGGACAGGGTCGGCCGGGGAGCTGTTTTTT. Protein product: CSVAPAGTGSAGELFF.

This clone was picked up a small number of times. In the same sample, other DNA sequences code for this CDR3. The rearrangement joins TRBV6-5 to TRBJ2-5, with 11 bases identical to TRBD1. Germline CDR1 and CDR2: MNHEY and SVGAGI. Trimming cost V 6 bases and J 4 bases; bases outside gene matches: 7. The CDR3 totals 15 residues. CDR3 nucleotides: TGTGCCAGCAGCCTGCTCGGGACAGGGGGAGAGACCCAGTACTTC. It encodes CASSLLGTGGETQYF.

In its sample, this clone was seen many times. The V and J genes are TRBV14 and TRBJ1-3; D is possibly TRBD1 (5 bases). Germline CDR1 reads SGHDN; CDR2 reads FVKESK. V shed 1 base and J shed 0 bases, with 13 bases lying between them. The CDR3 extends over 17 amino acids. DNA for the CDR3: TGTGCCAGCAGCCAAGGGGAGGGACTGTTCTCTGGAAACACCATATATTTT. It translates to CASSQGEGLFSGNTIYF.

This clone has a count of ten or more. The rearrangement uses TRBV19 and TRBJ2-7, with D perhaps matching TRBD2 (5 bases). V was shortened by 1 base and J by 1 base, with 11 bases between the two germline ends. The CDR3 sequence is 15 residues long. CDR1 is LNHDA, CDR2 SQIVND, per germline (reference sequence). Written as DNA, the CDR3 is TGTGCCAGTAGTATAGGGGGAACGGGATCCTACGAGCAGTACTTC. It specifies CASSIGGTGSYEQYF.

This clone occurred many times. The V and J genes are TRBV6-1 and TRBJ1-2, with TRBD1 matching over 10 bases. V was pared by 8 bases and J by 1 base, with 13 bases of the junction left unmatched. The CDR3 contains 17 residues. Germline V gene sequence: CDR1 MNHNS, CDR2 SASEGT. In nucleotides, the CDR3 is TGTGCCAGCCGTGGACCCCGACAGGGGGCGGGTAACTATGGCTACACCTTC. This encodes CASRGPRQGAGNYGYTF.

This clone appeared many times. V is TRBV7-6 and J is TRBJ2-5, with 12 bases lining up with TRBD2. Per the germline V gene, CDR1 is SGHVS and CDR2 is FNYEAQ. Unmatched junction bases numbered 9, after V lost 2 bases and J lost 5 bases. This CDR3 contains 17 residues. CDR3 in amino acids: CASSLRLAGVGGETQYF. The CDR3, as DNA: TGTGCCAGCAGCTTACGACTAGCGGGAGTCGGCGGGGAGACCCAGTACTTC.

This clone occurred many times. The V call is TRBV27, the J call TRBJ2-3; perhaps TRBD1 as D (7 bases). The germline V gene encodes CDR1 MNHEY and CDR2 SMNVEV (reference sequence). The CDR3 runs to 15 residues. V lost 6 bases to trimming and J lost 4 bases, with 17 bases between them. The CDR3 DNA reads TGTGCCAGCAGCCAGGGGGGATACTTGGCAGATACGCAGTATTTT. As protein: CASSQGGYLADTQYF.

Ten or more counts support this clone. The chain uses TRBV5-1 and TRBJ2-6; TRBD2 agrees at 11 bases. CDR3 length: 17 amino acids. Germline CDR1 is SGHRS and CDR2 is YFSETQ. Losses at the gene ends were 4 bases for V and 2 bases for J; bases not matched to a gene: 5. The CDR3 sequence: CASSPTSGSPGANVLTF. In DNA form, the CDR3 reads TGCGCCAGCAGCCCCACTAGCGGGAGTCCTGGGGCCAACGTCCTGACTTTC. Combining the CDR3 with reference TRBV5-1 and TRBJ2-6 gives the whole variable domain KAGVTQTPRYLIKTRGQQVTLSCSPISGHRSVSWYQQTPGQGLQFLFEYFSETQRNKGNFPGRFSGRQFSNSRSEMNVSTLELGDSALYLCASSPTSGSPGANVLTFGAGSRLTVL.

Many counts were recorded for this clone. The CDR3 region has the DNA TGCGCCAGCAGCCAAGAAAGGCAGGGCCACGAGCAGTACTTC. It specifies CASSQERQGHEQYF. The chain uses TRBV4-1 and TRBJ2-7, with D possibly being TRBD1 (5 bases). Germline lookup yields CDR1 MGHRA and CDR2 YSYEKL. The CDR3 has 14 amino acids. V lost 0 bases, J lost 5 bases, and 11 bases lay in between.

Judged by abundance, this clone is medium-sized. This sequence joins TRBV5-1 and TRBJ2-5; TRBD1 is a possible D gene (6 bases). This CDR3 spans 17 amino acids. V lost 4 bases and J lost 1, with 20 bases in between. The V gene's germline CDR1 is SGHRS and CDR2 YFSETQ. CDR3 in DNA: TGCGCCAGCAGCGTATCCGGGACACCTGGGGCCCAAGAGACCCAGTACTTC. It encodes CASSVSGTPGAQETQYF.

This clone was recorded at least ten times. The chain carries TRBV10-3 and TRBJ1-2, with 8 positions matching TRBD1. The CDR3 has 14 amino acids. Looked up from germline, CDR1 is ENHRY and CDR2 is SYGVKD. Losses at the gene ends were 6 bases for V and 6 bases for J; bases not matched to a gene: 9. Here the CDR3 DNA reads TGTGCCATCAGGGACAGGGATCAGAGTGATGGCTACACCTTC. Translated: CAIRDRDQSDGYTF.

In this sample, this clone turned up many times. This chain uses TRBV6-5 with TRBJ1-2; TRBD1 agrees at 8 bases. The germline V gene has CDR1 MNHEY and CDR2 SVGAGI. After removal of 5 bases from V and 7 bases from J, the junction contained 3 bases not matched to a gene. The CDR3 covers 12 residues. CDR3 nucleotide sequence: TGTGCCAGCAGTGACAGGGGCTTTGGCTACACCTTC. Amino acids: CASSDRGFGYTF.

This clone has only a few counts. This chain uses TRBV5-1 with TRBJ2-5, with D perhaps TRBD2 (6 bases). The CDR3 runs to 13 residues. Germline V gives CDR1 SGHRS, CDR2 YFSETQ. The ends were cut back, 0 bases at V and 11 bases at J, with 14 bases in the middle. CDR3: CASSLELAREQYF. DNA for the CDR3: TGCGCCAGCAGCTTGGAGCTGGCTCGGGAGCAGTACTTC.

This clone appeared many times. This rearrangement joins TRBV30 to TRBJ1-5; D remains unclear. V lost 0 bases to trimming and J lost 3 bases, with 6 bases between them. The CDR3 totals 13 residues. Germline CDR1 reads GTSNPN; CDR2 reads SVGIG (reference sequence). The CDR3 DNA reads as TGTGCCTGGAGTGTTGGAGACAATCAGCCCCAGCATTTT. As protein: CAWSVGDNQPQHF.

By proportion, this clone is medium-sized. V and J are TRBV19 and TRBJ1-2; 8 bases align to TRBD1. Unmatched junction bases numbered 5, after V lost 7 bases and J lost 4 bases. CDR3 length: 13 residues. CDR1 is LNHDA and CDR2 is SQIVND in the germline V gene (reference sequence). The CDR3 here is CASNSDRGYGYTF. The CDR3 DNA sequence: TGTGCCAGTAATAGCGACAGGGGCTATGGCTACACCTTC.

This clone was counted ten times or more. CDR3 nucleotide sequence: TGTGCCAGCAAGGACCGGACCACGAGGGACATTCAGTACTTC. It yields the protein CASKDRTTRDIQYF. The V gene is TRBV2, the J gene TRBJ2-4; D possibly corresponds to TRBD2 (5 bases). Germline CDR1 reads SNHLY; CDR2 reads FYNNEI. V was clipped by 7 bases and J by 8 bases, with 18 bases between them. The CDR3 has 14 amino acids.

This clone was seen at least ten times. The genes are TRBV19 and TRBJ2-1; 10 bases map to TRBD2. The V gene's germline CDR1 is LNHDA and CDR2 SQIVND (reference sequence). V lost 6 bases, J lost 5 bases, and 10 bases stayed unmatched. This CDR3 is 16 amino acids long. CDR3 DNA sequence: TGTGCCAGTAGGACAGGCCTCACTAGCGGGAACAATGAGCAGTTCTTC. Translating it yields CASRTGLTSGNNEQFF.

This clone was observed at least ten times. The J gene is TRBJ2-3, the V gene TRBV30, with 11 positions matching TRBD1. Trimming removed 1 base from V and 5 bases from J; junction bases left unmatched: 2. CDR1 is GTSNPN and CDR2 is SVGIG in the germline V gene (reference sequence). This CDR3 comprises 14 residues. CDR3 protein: CAWSEGTGGDTQYF. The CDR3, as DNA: TGTGCCTGGAGTGAAGGGACAGGGGGAGATACGCAGTATTTT.

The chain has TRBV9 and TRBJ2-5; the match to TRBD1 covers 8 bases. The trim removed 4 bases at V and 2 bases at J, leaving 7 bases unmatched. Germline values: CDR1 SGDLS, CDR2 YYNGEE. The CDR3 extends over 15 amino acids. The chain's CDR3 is CASSPRGRGQETQYF. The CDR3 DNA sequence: TGTGCCAGCAGCCCCAGGGGGCGAGGTCAAGAGACCCAGTACTTC.

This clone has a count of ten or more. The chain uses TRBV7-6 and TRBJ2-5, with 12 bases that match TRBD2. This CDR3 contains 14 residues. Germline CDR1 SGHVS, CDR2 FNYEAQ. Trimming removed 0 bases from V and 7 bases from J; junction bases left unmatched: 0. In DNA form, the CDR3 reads TGTGCCAGCAGCTTAGCGACTAGCGGGGGGACCCAGTACTTC. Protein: CASSLATSGGTQYF.

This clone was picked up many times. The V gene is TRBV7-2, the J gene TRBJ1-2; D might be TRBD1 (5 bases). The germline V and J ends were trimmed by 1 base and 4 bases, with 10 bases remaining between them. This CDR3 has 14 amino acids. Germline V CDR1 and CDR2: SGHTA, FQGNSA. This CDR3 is CASSLGGEGYGYTF. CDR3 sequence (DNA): TGTGCCAGCAGCTTAGGGGGGGAGGGCTATGGCTACACCTTC.

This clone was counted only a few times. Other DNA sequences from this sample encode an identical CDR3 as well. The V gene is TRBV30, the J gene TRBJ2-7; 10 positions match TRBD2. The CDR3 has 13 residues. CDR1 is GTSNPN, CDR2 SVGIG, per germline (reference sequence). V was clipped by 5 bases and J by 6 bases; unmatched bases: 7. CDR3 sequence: CAWGLAGEGEQYF. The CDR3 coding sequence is TGTGCCTGGGGGCTAGCGGGAGAAGGCGAGCAGTACTTC. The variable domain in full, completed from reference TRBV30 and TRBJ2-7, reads SQTIHQWPATLVQPVGSPLSLECTVEGTSNPNLYWYRQAAGRGLQLLFYSVGIGQISSEVPQNLSASRPQDRQFILSSKKLLLSDSGFYLCAWGLAGEGEQYFGPGTRLTVT.

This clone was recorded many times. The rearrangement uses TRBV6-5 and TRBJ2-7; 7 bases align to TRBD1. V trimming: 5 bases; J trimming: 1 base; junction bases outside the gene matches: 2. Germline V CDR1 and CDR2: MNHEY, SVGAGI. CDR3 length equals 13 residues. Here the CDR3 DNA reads TGTGCCAGCAGTAGGGGGCTTTCCTACGAGCAGTACTTC. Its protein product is CASSRGLSYEQYF.

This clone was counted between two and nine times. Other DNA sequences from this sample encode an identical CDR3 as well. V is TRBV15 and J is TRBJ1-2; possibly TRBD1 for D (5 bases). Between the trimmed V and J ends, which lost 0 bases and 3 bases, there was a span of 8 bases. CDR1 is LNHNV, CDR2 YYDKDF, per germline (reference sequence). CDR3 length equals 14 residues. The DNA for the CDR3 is TGTGCCACCAGCAGAGAGCAGGGCTACTATGGCTACACCTTC. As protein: CATSREQGYYGYTF.

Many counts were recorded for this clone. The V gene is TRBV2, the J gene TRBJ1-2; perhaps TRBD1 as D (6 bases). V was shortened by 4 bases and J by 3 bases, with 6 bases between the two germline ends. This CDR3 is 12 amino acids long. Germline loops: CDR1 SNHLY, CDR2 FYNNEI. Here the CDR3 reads CASSGQDYGYTF. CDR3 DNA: TGTGCCAGCAGTGGACAGGACTATGGCTACACCTTC.

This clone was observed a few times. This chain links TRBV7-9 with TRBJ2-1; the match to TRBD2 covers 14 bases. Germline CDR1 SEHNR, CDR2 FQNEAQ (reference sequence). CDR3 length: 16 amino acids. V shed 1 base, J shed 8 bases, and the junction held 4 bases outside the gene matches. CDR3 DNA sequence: TGTGCCAGCAGCTTAGTGGGACTAGCGGGAGTGGATGAGCAGTTCTTC. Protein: CASSLVGLAGVDEQFF.